This T cell receptor beta chain was captured in a study of T-cell reconstitution after alpha-beta-depleted transplantation in children. This clonotype was observed many times. What it binds is not known. The CDR3 has 12 residues. Trimming pared 9 bases from V and 6 bases from J, leaving 11 bases between. Germline V gene data show CDR1 as SGHAT and CDR2 as FQNNGV. Unique molecular identifiers tagged the TCRbeta library. A single record per CDR3 protein comes from TCRdb applying MiXCR to the PCR reads. Counted here are 250,000 to 300,000 distinct CDR3 sequences, roughly a tenth occurring once; the ten biggest clones make up just under 7.5%. Overall study results and limits: Several hundred expanded graft clones reportedly supplied alpha-beta T cells about two months after transplant. T-cell counts and diversity at one year following transplant were attributed mainly to newly produced T cells.

The chain links TRBV11-2 to TRBJ2-2; D remains ambiguous. This sequence was found in a boy younger than two with acute myeloid leukemia, due to receive a stem cell transplant. This specimen consisted of PBMCs, obtained before TCRalphabeta/CD19-depleted stem cell transplant. This CDR3 is CASYRRPGELFF. DNA of the CDR3: TGTGCCAGTTATAGAAGACCCGGGGAGCTGTTTTTT.